The 10 T cell receptor beta chains listed next were all sequenced from one sample in a study of CD8+ T cells in alopecia areata. Regarding treatment: oral pan-JAK inhibitor, 5-10 mg twice daily. Extracted from the samples, RNA was reverse transcribed into cDNA to serve as the sequencing template. Method: immunoSEQ multiplex PCR; TCRdb's copy keeps in-frame clones and lacks some. The sample includes approximately 110,000 clones, roughly three fifths of them seen just once. Sequenced here: CD8+ T cells sorted from blood, sampled at week 24, from a patient treated with tofacitinib. The source is a human donor with alopecia areata.

This clone was found once. This rearrangement joins TRBV2 to TRBJ1-1; D remains ambiguous. Germline V gives CDR1 SNHLY, CDR2 FYNNEI. The CDR3 sequence is 13 residues long. V was trimmed by 7 bases and J by 5 bases, leaving 14 bases between them. The CDR3 bases are TGTGCCAGCATCGGGCTTCTGGGAACTGAAGCTTTCTTT. It is translated as CASIGLLGTEAFF.

This clone appeared once. This chain joins TRBV5-6 and TRBJ2-1; 9 positions agree with TRBD1. V trimming: 4 bases; J trimming: 8 bases; junction bases outside the gene matches: 4. The CDR3 has 13 residues. Germline assignment: CDR1 SGHDT and CDR2 YYEEEE. CDR3 in amino acids: CASSGDRVYEQFF. DNA of the CDR3: TGTGCCAGCAGCGGGGACAGGGTATATGAGCAGTTCTTC.

This clone was recorded only once. The chain employs TRBV6-4 and TRBJ1-6, with 7 bases aligning to TRBD1. The V gene end was trimmed by 3 bases and the J gene end by 8 bases; junction bases not matched to a gene: 7. Germline V gene lookup returns CDR1 MRHNA and CDR2 SNTAGT. CDR3 length: 15 amino acids. The chain's CDR3 is CASSDARGSYSPLHF. The DNA of the CDR3 is TGTGCCAGCAGTGATGCCAGGGGGTCTTATTCACCCCTCCACTTT.

The sample holds a few counts of this clone. The chain uses TRBV29-1 and TRBJ2-7; D might be TRBD1 (5 bases). CDR3 length: 13 residues. Germline CDR1 SQVTM, CDR2 ANQGSEA. The germline V and J ends were trimmed by 0 bases and 6 bases, with 12 bases remaining between them. This CDR3 reads CSVEDLVTGEQYF. DNA for the CDR3: TGCAGCGTTGAAGACCTGGTAACAGGCGAGCAGTACTTC.

V usage is TRBV13 and J usage is TRBJ2-7; tentatively, D is TRBD1 (6 bases). CDR1 and CDR2 (germline): PRHDT, FYEKMQ (reference sequence). CDR3 length equals 14 residues. Trimming removed 4 bases from V and 2 bases from J, with 12 bases in between. The chain's CDR3 is CASSSEGVPYEQYF. DNA of the CDR3: TGTGCCAGCAGCTCCGAGGGGGTGCCCTACGAGCAGTACTTC.

Here the CDR3 reads CASSPSSDSFQYEQYF. In DNA, the CDR3 is TGTGCCAGCAGCCCTAGTAGCGACAGCTTCCAGTACGAGCAGTACTTC. The chain is built from TRBV13 and TRBJ2-7; D tentatively reads TRBD1 or TRBD2 (5 bases each). Germline CDR1 and CDR2: PRHDT and FYEKMQ (reference sequence). The CDR3 extends over 16 amino acids. Between the trimmed V and J ends, which lost 5 bases and 4 bases, there was a span of 21 bases.

The rearrangement uses TRBV7-9 and TRBJ2-7; TRBD1 agrees at 8 bases. V was pared by 5 bases and J by 2 bases, with 8 bases of the junction left unmatched. The CDR3 contains 15 residues. Germline CDR1 reads SEHNR; CDR2 reads FQNEAQ (reference sequence). DNA for the CDR3: TGTGCCAGCAGCCAACCGGGACAGGTACCCTACGAGCAGTACTTC. Protein product: CASSQPGQVPYEQYF.

The gene calls are TRBV4-1 and TRBJ1-6, with D perhaps matching TRBD1 (5 bases). The CDR3 spans 16 residues. From germline, CDR1 is MGHRA and CDR2 YSYEKL. The V gene lost 3 bases and the J gene lost 7 bases, with 16 bases spanning the gap. The DNA for the CDR3 is TGCGCCAGCAGCCAGGGACTCACTATCGCGAATTCACCCCTCCACTTT. As protein: CASSQGLTIANSPLHF.

The chain carries TRBV6-4 and TRBJ2-3; D is ambiguous. Germline CDR1 and CDR2: MRHNA and SNTAGT. The CDR3 has 14 amino acids. V was trimmed by 3 bases and J by 4 bases, leaving 11 bases between them. In DNA, the CDR3 is TGTGCCAGCAGTGAAAACCGCGGCGCAGATACGCAGTATTTT. Amino acids: CASSENRGADTQYF.

The rearrangement uses TRBV11-2 and TRBJ2-2; tentatively, D is TRBD1 (6 bases). CDR1 and CDR2 (germline): SGHAT, FQNNGV. The ends were cut back, 5 bases at V and 7 bases at J, with 17 bases in the middle. The CDR3 is 15 residues long. CDR3 in amino acids: CASSLTGRPDGELFF. The CDR3 DNA is TGTGCCAGCAGCCTAACAGGGAGACCCGACGGGGAGCTGTTTTTT.